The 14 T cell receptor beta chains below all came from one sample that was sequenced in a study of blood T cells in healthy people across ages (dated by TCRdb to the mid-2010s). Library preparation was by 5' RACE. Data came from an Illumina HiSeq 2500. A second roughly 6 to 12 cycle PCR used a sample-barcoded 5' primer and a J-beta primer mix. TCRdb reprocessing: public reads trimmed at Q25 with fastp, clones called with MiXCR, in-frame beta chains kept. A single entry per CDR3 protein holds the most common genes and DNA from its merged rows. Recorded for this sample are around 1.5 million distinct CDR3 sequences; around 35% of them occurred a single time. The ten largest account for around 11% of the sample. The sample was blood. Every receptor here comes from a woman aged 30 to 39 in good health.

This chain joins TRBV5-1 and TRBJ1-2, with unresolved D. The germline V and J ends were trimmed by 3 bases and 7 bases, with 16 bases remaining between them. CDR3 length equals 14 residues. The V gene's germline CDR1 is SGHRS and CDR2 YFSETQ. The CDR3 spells CASSSWGAPSGYTF. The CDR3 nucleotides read TGCGCCAGCAGCTCCTGGGGTGCCCCGAGTGGCTACACCTTC. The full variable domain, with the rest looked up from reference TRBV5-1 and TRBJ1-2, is KAGVTQTPRYLIKTRGQQVTLSCSPISGHRSVSWYQQTPGQGLQFLFEYFSETQRNKGNFPGRFSGRQFSNSRSEMNVSTLELGDSALYLCASSSWGAPSGYTFGSGTRLTVV.

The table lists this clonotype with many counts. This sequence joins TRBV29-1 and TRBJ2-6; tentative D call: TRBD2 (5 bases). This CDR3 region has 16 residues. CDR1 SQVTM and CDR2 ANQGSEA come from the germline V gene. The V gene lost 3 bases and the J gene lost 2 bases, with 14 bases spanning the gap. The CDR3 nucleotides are TGCAGCGTTGAGAACGGGGATTTCGCTGGGGCCAACGTCCTGACTTTC. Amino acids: CSVENGDFAGANVLTF.

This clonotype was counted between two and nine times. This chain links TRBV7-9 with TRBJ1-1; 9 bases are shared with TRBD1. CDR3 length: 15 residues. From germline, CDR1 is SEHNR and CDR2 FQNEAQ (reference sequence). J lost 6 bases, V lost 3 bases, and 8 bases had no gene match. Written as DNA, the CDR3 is TGTGCCAGCAGCTTTCCGGGACAGGGAATCCCTGAAGCTTTCTTT. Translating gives CASSFPGQGIPEAFF.

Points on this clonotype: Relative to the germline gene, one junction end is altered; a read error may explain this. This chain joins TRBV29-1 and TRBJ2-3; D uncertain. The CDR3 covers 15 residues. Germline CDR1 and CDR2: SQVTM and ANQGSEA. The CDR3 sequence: CGVEDLQPPTDTQYF. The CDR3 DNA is TGCGGCGTTGAAGATCTACAGCCCCCCACAGATACGCAGTATTTT.

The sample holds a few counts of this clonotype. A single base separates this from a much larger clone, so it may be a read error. CDR3 sequence reads: CASRLGQDYEQYF. The CDR3 coding sequence is TGTGCCAGCAGGTTGGGACAGGACTACGAGCAGTACTTC. The chain is built from TRBV27 and TRBJ2-7; TRBD1 agrees at 8 bases. This CDR3 has 13 residues. CDR1 is MNHEY, CDR2 SMNVEV, per germline (reference sequence). V lost 6 bases, J lost 3 bases, and 4 bases stayed unmatched.

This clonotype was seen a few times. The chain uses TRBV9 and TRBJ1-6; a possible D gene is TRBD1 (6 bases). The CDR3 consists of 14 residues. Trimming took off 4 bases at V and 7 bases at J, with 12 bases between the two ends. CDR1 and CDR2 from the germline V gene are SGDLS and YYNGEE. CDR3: CASSPEGGNSPLHF. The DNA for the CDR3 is TGTGCCAGCAGCCCAGAAGGGGGGAATTCACCCCTCCACTTT. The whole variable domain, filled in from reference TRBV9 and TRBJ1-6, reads DSGVTQTPKHLITATGQRVTLRCSPRSGDLSVYWYQQSLDQGLQFLIQYYNGEERAKGNILERFSAQQFPDLHSELNLSSLELGDSALYFCASSPEGGNSPLHFGNGTRLTVT.

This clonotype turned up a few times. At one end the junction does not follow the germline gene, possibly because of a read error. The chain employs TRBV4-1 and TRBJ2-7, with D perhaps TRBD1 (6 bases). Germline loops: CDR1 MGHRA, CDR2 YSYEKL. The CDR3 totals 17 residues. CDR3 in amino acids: CASIQGVDSHVYEEQYF. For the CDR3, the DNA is TGCGCCAGCATCCAAGGCGTGGACAGCCATGTCTACGAGGAGCAGTACTTC.

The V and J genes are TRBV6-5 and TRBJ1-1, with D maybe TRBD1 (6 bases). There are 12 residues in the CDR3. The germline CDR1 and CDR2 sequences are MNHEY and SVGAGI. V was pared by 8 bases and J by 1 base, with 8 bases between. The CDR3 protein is CASQQGNTEAFF. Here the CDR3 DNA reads TGTGCCAGCCAACAGGGGAACACTGAAGCTTTCTTT.

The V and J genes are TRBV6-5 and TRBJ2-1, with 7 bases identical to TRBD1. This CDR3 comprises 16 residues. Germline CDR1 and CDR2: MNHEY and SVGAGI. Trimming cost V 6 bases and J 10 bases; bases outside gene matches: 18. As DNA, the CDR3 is TGTGCCAGCAGCCCGGACAGGACCGGCCTTACGCAGGAGCAGTTCTTC. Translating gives CASSPDRTGLTQEQFF.

CDR3 nucleotides: TGTGCCAGCAGTCCGATGGGAGGGGGTCGTTTCCATGGCTACACCTTC. This translates into CASSPMGGGRFHGYTF. V and J are TRBV12-3 or TRBV12-4 and TRBJ1-2, with D possibly being TRBD1 (6 bases). This CDR3 has 16 amino acids. Trimming removed 5 bases from V and 6 bases from J, with 22 bases in between.

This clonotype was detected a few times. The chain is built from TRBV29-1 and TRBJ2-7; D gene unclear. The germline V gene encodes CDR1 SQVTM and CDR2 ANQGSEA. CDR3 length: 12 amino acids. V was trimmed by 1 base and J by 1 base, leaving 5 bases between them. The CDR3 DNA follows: TGCAGCGTTGAAGTCAGATCCTACGAGCAGTACTTC. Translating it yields CSVEVRSYEQYF.

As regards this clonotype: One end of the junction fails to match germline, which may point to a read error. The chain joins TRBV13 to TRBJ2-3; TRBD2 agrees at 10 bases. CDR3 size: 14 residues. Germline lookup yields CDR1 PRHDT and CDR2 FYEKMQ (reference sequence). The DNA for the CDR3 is TGTGCCAGCAGGTTCAGCGGGGGGGCAGATGCGCAGTATTTT. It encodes CASRFSGGADAQYF.

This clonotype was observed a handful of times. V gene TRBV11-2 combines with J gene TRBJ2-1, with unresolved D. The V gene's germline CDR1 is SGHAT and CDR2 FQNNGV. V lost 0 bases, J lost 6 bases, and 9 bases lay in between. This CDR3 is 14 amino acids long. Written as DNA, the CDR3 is TGTGCCAGCAGCTTAGACGTCCTTACCAATGAGCAGTTCTTC. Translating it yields CASSLDVLTNEQFF. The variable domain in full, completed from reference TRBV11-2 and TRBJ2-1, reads EAGVAQSPRYKIIEKRQSVAFWCNPISGHATLYWYQQILGQGPKLLIQFQNNGVVDDSQLPKDRFSAERLKGVDSTLKIQPAKLEDSAVYLCASSLDVLTNEQFFGPGTRLTVL.

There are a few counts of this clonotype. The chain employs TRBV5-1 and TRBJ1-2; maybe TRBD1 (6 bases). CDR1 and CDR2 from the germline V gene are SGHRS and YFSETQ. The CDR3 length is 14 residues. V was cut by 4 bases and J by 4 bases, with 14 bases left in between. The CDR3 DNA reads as TGCGCCAGCAGCCTACAGGGTCCGGGCTATGGCTACACCTTC. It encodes CASSLQGPGYGYTF.